These 30 T cell receptor beta chains originate from one sample sequenced in a study of T cell repertoires in cytomegalovirus infection. One entry per CDR3 protein, called by TCRdb with MiXCR from the reads. This sample has 160,000 or so distinct CDR3 sequences, with approximately 17% found just once. The sample consisted of CD8+ T cells from PBMCs. The receptors were gathered from a human donor in good health (CMV status not recorded). Some clones in this sample may be carry-over from other donors' samples.

This chain joins TRBV11-2 and TRBJ2-7; 7 nucleotides line up with TRBD2. The V and J ends lost 5 bases and 4 bases, in that order; junction bases with no gene match: 11. Germline V gene lookup returns CDR1 SGHAT and CDR2 FQNNGV. The CDR3 runs 15 residues. CDR3 protein: CASSLGASGEYEQYF. In DNA, the CDR3 is TGTGCCAGCAGCCTAGGGGCTAGCGGAGAATACGAGCAGTACTTC.

This clonotype was seen at least ten times. This chain joins TRBV6-2 or TRBV6-3 and TRBJ2-1, with 12 bases that match TRBD2. This CDR3 is built from 18 residues. The germline V gene has CDR1 MNHEY and CDR2 SVGEGT. V shed 1 base, J shed 6 bases, and the junction held 10 bases outside the gene matches. The CDR3 sequence is CASSYYGRTSGILNEQFF. CDR3 in DNA: TGTGCCAGCAGTTACTATGGGAGGACTAGCGGGATCCTCAATGAGCAGTTCTTC.

This clonotype was counted a few times. This chain joins TRBV12-3 or TRBV12-4 and TRBJ2-3, with TRBD1 identical over 10 bases. The CDR3 covers 15 residues. The V segment lost 5 bases and the J segment 6 bases; nucleotides outside the gene matches: 8. This CDR3 reads CASSPGTGVTDTQYF. In DNA form, the CDR3 reads TGTGCCAGCAGTCCCGGGACAGGGGTTACGGATACGCAGTATTTT.

The count of this clonotype is one. This chain connects TRBV7-8 to TRBJ1-4; D might be TRBD1 (6 bases). V lost 0 bases to trimming and J lost 5 bases, with 13 bases between them. The length of the CDR3 is 16 residues. Per germline, CDR1 SGHVS and CDR2 FQNEAQ. CDR3 coding DNA: TGTGCCAGCAGCTTAGCCCCTCAGGGGTCCAATGAAAAACTGTTTTTT. Translation: CASSLAPQGSNEKLFF.

This clonotype was observed a few times. V is TRBV7-8 and J is TRBJ2-2; D is unresolved. This CDR3 contains 12 residues. V lost 7 bases and J lost 6, with 9 bases in between. Per the germline V gene, CDR1 is SGHVS and CDR2 is FQNEAQ. The CDR3 loop reads CASTVLSGELFF. The CDR3 region has the DNA TGTGCCAGCACCGTTTTGTCCGGGGAGCTGTTTTTT.

This chain connects TRBV7-8 to TRBJ2-1, with TRBD2 matching 7 bases. The CDR3 is 15 residues long. Losses at the gene ends were 3 bases for V and 7 bases for J; bases not matched to a gene: 9. The germline gives CDR1 SGHVS, CDR2 FQNEAQ. CDR3 DNA: TGTGCCAGCAGCTTTCGAGGGCGGGGGACGAATGAGCAGTTCTTC. Translation gives CASSFRGRGTNEQFF. Together with reference TRBV7-8 and TRBJ2-1, the CDR3 gives the full variable domain: GAGVSQSPRYKVAKRGQDVALRCDPISGHVSLFWYQQALGQGPEFLTYFQNEAQLDKSGLPSDRFFAERPEGSVSTLKIQRTQQEDSAVYLCASSFRGRGTNEQFFGPGTRLTVL.

This clonotype was picked up many times. The J gene is TRBJ2-7, the V gene TRBV28; TRBD1 or TRBD2 may be the D gene (5 bases each). Germline CDR1 MDHEN, CDR2 SYDVKM. This CDR3 contains 14 residues. V lost 2 bases, J lost 2 bases, and 10 bases lay in between. The CDR3 DNA sequence: TGTGCCAGCAGTTTAGAGGGGCCGACCTACGAGCAGTACTTC. It yields the protein CASSLEGPTYEQYF.

The V and J genes are TRBV20-1 and TRBJ2-5; no definite D call. CDR3 length equals 10 residues. V lost 1 base and J lost 5, with 2 bases in between. The germline V gene encodes CDR1 DFQATT and CDR2 SNEGSKA (reference sequence). The CDR3 reads CSARAETQYF. Written as DNA, the CDR3 is TGCAGTGCTAGAGCGGAGACCCAGTACTTC.

The chain links TRBV11-2 to TRBJ2-5; TRBD2 might be the D (5 bases). This CDR3 spans 14 amino acids. The germline V and J ends were trimmed by 4 bases and 0 bases, with 9 bases remaining between them. Germline V gene data show CDR1 as SGHAT and CDR2 as FQNNGV. The CDR3 protein is CASSSEGYQETQYF. CDR3 DNA sequence: TGTGCCAGCAGCTCAGAGGGTTACCAAGAGACCCAGTACTTC.

The gene calls are TRBV14 and TRBJ2-1; D might be TRBD1 (5 bases). Trimming removed 6 bases from V and 0 bases from J, with 12 bases in between. CDR1 and CDR2 (germline): SGHDN, FVKESK. This CDR3 spans 15 amino acids. DNA of the CDR3: TGTGCCAGCAGTCGACAGTGGAGCTCCTACAATGAGCAGTTCTTC. Translated: CASSRQWSSYNEQFF.

The CDR3 DNA reads TGTGCCAGCACCGAAGGGGGATGGAATGAGCAGTTCTTC. Protein sequence: CASTEGGWNEQFF. The chain couples TRBV12-3 or TRBV12-4 to TRBJ2-1, with D perhaps TRBD1 (6 bases). The germline V and J ends were trimmed by 7 bases and 7 bases, with 14 bases remaining between them. The CDR3 is 13 amino acids.

The table lists this clonotype with a few counts. The chain employs TRBV6-1 and TRBJ2-7; D unresolved. V dropped 2 bases and J dropped 6 bases, with 11 bases sitting between them. The CDR3 is 13 amino acids. Per the germline V gene, CDR1 is MNHNS and CDR2 is SASEGT. CDR3 protein: CASSELGPGEQYF. The CDR3 DNA reads TGTGCCAGCAGTGAACTGGGCCCGGGCGAGCAGTACTTC.

Only a few counts were recorded for this clonotype. The rearrangement uses TRBV27 and TRBJ2-1, with 9 bases aligning to TRBD1. Losses at the gene ends were 10 bases for V and 8 bases for J; bases not matched to a gene: 12. Germline V gives CDR1 MNHEY, CDR2 SMNVEV (reference sequence). The CDR3 covers 14 residues. Here the CDR3 reads CATRGGTGPDEQFF. CDR3 sequence (DNA): TGTGCCACCCGGGGAGGGACAGGGCCCGATGAGCAGTTCTTC.

The chain links TRBV6-1 to TRBJ2-1; 13 positions match TRBD2. The V segment lost 5 bases and the J segment 8 bases; nucleotides outside the gene matches: 6. The CDR3 is 15 residues long. Germline assignment: CDR1 MNHNS and CDR2 SASEGT. The CDR3 nucleotides read TGTGCCAGCAGTCCACTAGCGGGGGGGCCCCATGAGCAGTTCTTC. It yields the protein CASSPLAGGPHEQFF.

CDR3 protein: CATTSAASGEGGELFF. The CDR3 DNA follows: TGTGCCACCACCTCAGCCGCATCGGGAGAAGGCGGGGAGCTGTTTTTT. V usage is TRBV24-1 and J usage is TRBJ2-2, with D perhaps TRBD2 (6 bases). The V gene lost 8 bases and the J gene lost 7 bases, with 22 bases spanning the gap. Germline CDR1 reads KGHDR; CDR2 reads SFDVKD. The CDR3 has 16 amino acids.

The V call is TRBV5-4, the J call TRBJ2-1; 11 bases line up with TRBD2. The germline gives CDR1 SGHNT, CDR2 YYREEE (reference sequence). The CDR3 loop spans 12 amino acids. With V trimmed by 4 bases and J by 14 bases, 5 bases remained unmatched. DNA for the CDR3: TGTGCCAGCAGCGCGGGACTAGCGGATAAGTTCTTC. Encoded protein: CASSAGLADKFF.

This chain connects TRBV7-6 to TRBJ2-3, with 10 bases lining up with TRBD2. CDR1 and CDR2 (germline): SGHVS, FNYEAQ. The CDR3 covers 15 residues. V was pared by 5 bases and J by 6 bases, with 8 bases of the junction left unmatched. The CDR3 is CASSTGLATSDTQYF. CDR3 nucleotide sequence: TGTGCCAGCAGCACGGGACTAGCGACCTCCGATACGCAGTATTTT.

Many counts were recorded for this clonotype. The chain carries TRBV7-8 and TRBJ2-3, with D maybe TRBD2 (5 bases). There are 16 residues in the CDR3. V was cut by 0 bases and J by 1 base, with 11 bases left in between. Germline CDR1 is SGHVS and CDR2 is FQNEAQ. The CDR3 nucleotides are TGTGCCAGCAGCTTAGCGCGGGCCGGGGGCACAGATACGCAGTATTTT. This sequence encodes CASSLARAGGTDTQYF.

This sequence joins TRBV7-9 and TRBJ2-5, with 10 bases fitting TRBD1. The CDR3 sequence is 19 residues long. The V segment lost 4 bases and the J segment 2 bases; nucleotides outside the gene matches: 16. Germline CDR1 SEHNR, CDR2 FQNEAQ (reference sequence). The CDR3 DNA reads TGTGCCAGCAGCTCGGAAACGACTATCCCGGGACAGGGGCAAGAGACCCAGTACTTC. This codes for CASSSETTIPGQGQETQYF.

The genes are TRBV5-6 and TRBJ2-5; the match to TRBD1 covers 8 bases. Trimming removed 3 bases from V and 3 bases from J; junction bases left unmatched: 13. The germline V gene encodes CDR1 SGHDT and CDR2 YYEEEE. There are 17 residues in the CDR3. CDR3 in DNA: TGTGCCAGCAGCTCCCTTAGAGGACAGGGTTCCGAAGAGACCCAGTACTTC. Its translation is CASSSLRGQGSEETQYF. The full variable domain, its missing parts supplied by reference TRBV5-6 and TRBJ2-5, is DAGVTQSPTHLIKTRGQQVTLRCSPKSGHDTVSWYQQALGQGPQFIFQYYEEEERQRGNFPDRFSGHQFPNYSSELNVNALLLGDSALYLCASSSLRGQGSEETQYFGPGTRLLVL.

The V and J genes are TRBV7-9 and TRBJ2-1; the D call may be TRBD1 or TRBD2 (5 bases each). CDR3 length: 16 residues. V was clipped by 5 bases and J by 0 bases, with 14 bases between them. Germline V gene lookup returns CDR1 SEHNR and CDR2 FQNEAQ (reference sequence). The CDR3 is CASSGGSFSSYNEQFF. The CDR3 nucleotides read TGTGCCAGCAGCGGGGGATCCTTTAGCTCCTACAATGAGCAGTTCTTC.

The chain is built from TRBV7-9 and TRBJ1-1; TRBD1 matches at 8 bases. The CDR3 has 12 residues. The germline V gene encodes CDR1 SEHNR and CDR2 FQNEAQ (reference sequence). The DNA of the CDR3 is TGTGCAGCCAGGGGGCCGGACACTGAAGCTTTCTTT. Protein sequence: CAARGPDTEAFF.

This clonotype showed up just a few times. V is TRBV7-9 and J is TRBJ2-2; D perhaps matches TRBD2 (6 bases). CDR1 is SEHNR and CDR2 is FQNEAQ in the germline V gene (reference sequence). CDR3 size: 16 residues. Trimming shortened V by 5 bases and J by 0 bases, and 13 bases separated the two germline ends. CDR3 in DNA: TGTGCCAGCAGCCCGAGGGAGGTATCGAACACCGGGGAGCTGTTTTTT. Translation gives CASSPREVSNTGELFF. Filled out from reference TRBV7-9 and TRBJ2-2, the complete variable domain reads DTGVSQNPRHKITKRGQNVTFRCDPISEHNRLYWYRQTLGQGPEFLTYFQNEAQLEKSRLLSDRFSAERPKGSFSTLEIQRTEQGDSAMYLCASSPREVSNTGELFFGEGSRLTVL.

The chain carries TRBV14 and TRBJ2-3, with D unresolved. Looked up from germline, CDR1 is SGHDN and CDR2 is FVKESK. The CDR3 length is 15 residues. V was trimmed by 0 bases and J by 1 base, leaving 8 bases between them. The CDR3 sequence is CASSQEDRGTDTQYF. The CDR3 DNA reads TGTGCCAGCAGCCAAGAAGATCGTGGCACAGATACGCAGTATTTT. Using reference TRBV14 and TRBJ2-3 for the parts outside the CDR3, the full variable domain is EAGVTQFPSHSVIEKGQTVTLRCDPISGHDNLYWYRRVMGKEIKFLLHFVKESKQDESGMPNNRFLAERTGGTYSTLKVQPAELEDSGVYFCASSQEDRGTDTQYFGPGTRLTVL.

This clonotype was seen more than once but under ten times. The chain employs TRBV29-1 and TRBJ2-1; the match to TRBD1 covers 8 bases. The germline V gene encodes CDR1 SQVTM and CDR2 ANQGSEA. The CDR3 has 13 residues. The V and J ends lost 5 bases and 2 bases, in that order; junction bases with no gene match: 2. DNA for the CDR3: TGCAGCGTTACGACAGGGGCCTACAATGAGCAGTTCTTC. It encodes CSVTTGAYNEQFF.

The gene calls are TRBV6-2 or TRBV6-3 and TRBJ2-5; no firm D call. V lost 5 bases and J 7 bases, leaving 11 bases between the germline ends. CDR1 is MNHEY and CDR2 is SVGEGT in the germline V gene. The CDR3 contains 12 residues. CDR3 coding DNA: TGTGCCAGCAGTGACCCAACGGGGACCCAGTACTTC. Protein product: CASSDPTGTQYF.

This clonotype has only a few counts. One end of the junction is discordant with germline, which a read error may explain. The V gene is TRBV7-9, the J gene TRBJ2-1; D is undetermined. The CDR3 is made up of 15 amino acids. Germline V gene sequence: CDR1 SEHNR, CDR2 FQNEAQ (reference sequence). The CDR3: CASSTRDSSYSEQFF. The CDR3 DNA reads as TGTGCCAGCAGCACCCGAGATAGCTCCTACAGTGAGCAGTTCTTC.

The chain employs TRBV9 and TRBJ2-1; either TRBD1 or TRBD2 may supply D (5 bases each). The CDR3 contains 16 residues. Germline CDR1 and CDR2: SGDLS and YYNGEE. Trimming cost V 0 bases and J 5 bases, with 15 bases left between them. The CDR3 bases are TGTGCCAGCAGCGTAGAGACACCTCGGGGCAACAATGAGCAGTTCTTC. Translated: CASSVETPRGNNEQFF.

This clonotype has only a few counts. The chain couples TRBV2 to TRBJ2-5; D might be TRBD1 (5 bases). CDR1 is SNHLY and CDR2 is FYNNEI in the germline V gene. V was trimmed by 7 bases and J by 5 bases, leaving 17 bases between them. The CDR3 sequence is 14 residues long. CDR3 loop: CASKQEGAQETQYF. CDR3 DNA sequence: TGTGCCAGCAAACAAGAAGGGGCCCAGGAGACCCAGTACTTC.

The chain joins TRBV11-2 to TRBJ2-7; 10 nucleotides line up with TRBD1. Germline lookup yields CDR1 SGHAT and CDR2 FQNNGV. The V and J ends lost 7 bases and 1 base, in that order; junction bases with no gene match: 4. CDR3 size: 14 residues. The CDR3 spells CASTLGQGSYEQYF. The CDR3 coding sequence is TGTGCCAGCACCCTGGGACAGGGGTCCTACGAGCAGTACTTC.